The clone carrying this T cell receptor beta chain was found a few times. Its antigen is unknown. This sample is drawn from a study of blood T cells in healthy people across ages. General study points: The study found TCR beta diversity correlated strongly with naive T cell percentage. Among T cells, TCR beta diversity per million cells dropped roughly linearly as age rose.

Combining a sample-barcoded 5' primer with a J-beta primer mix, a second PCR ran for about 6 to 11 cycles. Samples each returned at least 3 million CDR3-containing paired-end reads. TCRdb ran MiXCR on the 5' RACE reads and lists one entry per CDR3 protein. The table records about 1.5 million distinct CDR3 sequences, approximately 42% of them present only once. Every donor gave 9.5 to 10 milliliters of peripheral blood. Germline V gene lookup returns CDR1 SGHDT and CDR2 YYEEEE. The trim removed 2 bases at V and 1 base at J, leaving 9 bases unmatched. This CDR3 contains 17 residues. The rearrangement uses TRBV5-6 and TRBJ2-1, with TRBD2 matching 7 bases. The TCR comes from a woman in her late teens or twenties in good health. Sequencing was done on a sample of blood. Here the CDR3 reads CASSFYSGQLSYNEQFF. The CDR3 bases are TGTGCCAGCAGCTTCTATAGCGGGCAACTTTCCTACAATGAGCAGTTCTTC.